This passage covers 5 T cell receptor beta chains from one sample sequenced in a study of T cell responses to AZD1222 COVID-19 vaccine (dated by TCRdb to the early 2020s). The library relied on the immunoSEQ multiplex PCR assay. The immuneACCESS repertoire file appears here via TCRdb, limited to in-frame rearrangements. These files lack a portion of the clones; in checked studies, under half of the deficit traces to unresolved V genes, and the cause of the others is not known. For this sample the table gives over 50,000 clones, of which around 85% were detected only once. The ten largest account for over 20% of the sample. This specimen's time point label, per the study, means: about 28 days (+/-7) after the second vaccine dose. The sample in question was peripheral blood, obtained 28 days after the second AZD1222 dose. These receptors all stem from an adult who received the AZD1222 COVID-19 vaccine.

This clone appeared a single time. This chain uses TRBV27 with TRBJ1-1, with 7 bases identical to TRBD1. CDR1 is MNHEY, CDR2 SMNVEV, per germline (reference sequence). The CDR3 loop spans 14 amino acids. Germline trimming cut 5 bases from V and 5 bases from J; bases unmatched to any gene: 8. The CDR3 loop is CASSRRGRGTEAFF. The CDR3 DNA follows: TGTGCCAGCAGTCGGAGGGGGCGTGGGACTGAAGCTTTCTTT.

The rearrangement joins TRBV7-2 to TRBJ1-1; D is possibly TRBD1 (5 bases). The CDR3 loop spans 16 amino acids. V lost 1 base, J lost 0 bases, and 12 bases lay in between. CDR1 is SGHTA, CDR2 FQGNSA, per germline. The CDR3 loop reads CASSLGGDSMNTEAFF. CDR3 coding DNA: TGTGCCAGCAGCTTAGGGGGCGACAGCATGAACACTGAAGCTTTCTTT.

The J gene is TRBJ1-1, the V gene TRBV6-6, with D possibly being TRBD1 (5 bases). The length of the CDR3 is 10 residues. V was trimmed by 9 bases and J by 7 bases, leaving 9 bases between them. Germline CDR1 and CDR2: MNHNY and SVGAGI (reference sequence). The CDR3 coding sequence is TGTGCCAGTGCTGACAGTGAAGCTTTCTTT. The encoded protein is CASADSEAFF.

This chain connects TRBV28 to TRBJ1-5, with 7 bases aligning to TRBD1. This CDR3 is 16 amino acids long. V shed 1 base, J shed 2 bases, and the junction held 5 bases outside the gene matches. Germline V lookup: CDR1 MDHEN, CDR2 SYDVKM. The CDR3 DNA sequence: TGTGCCAGCAGTTTATCACAGGGGATGCGCAATCAGCCCCAGCATTTT. Its translation is CASSLSQGMRNQPQHF.

The rearrangement links TRBV9 to TRBJ2-7, with D hard to call. There are 13 residues in the CDR3. V was shortened by 5 bases and J by 0 bases, with 9 bases between the two germline ends. Germline assignment: CDR1 SGDLS and CDR2 YYNGEE. The DNA for the CDR3 is TGTGCCAGCAGTCACCCGCACTCCTACGAGCAGTACTTC. This codes for CASSHPHSYEQYF.